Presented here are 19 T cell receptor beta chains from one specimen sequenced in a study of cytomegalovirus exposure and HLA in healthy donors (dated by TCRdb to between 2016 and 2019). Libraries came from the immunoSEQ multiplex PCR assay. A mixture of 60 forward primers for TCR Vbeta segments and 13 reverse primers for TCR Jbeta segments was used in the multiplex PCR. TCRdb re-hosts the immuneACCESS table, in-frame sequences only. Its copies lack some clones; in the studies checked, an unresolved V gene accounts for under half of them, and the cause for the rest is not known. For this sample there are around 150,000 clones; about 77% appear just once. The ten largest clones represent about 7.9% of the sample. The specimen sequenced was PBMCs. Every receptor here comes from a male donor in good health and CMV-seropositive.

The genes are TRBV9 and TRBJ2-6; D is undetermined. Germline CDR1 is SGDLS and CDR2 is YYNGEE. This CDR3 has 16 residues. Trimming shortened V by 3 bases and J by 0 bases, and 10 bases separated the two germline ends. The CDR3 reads CASSAVHYSGANVLTF. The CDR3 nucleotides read TGTGCCAGCAGCGCCGTACACTACTCTGGGGCCAACGTCCTGACTTTC.

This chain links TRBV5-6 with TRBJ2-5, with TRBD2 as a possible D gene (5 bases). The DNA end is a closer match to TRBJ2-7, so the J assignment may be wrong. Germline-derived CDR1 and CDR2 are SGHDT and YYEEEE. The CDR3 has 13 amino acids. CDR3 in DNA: TGTGCCAGCAGCCGCGGGTTTTCCTACGAGCAGTACTTC. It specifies CASSRGFSYEQYF.

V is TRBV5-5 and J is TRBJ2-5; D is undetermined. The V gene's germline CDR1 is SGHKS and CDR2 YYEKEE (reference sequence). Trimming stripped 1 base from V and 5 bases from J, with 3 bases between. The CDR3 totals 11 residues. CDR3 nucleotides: TGTGCCAGCAGCTTGTCGGAGACCCAGTACTTC. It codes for CASSLSETQYF.

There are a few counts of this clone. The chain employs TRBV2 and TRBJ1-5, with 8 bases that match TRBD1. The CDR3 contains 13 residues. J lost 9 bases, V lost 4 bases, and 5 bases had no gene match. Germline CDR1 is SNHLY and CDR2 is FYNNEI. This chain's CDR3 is CASSVTGEGPQHF. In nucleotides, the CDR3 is TGTGCCAGCAGTGTGACAGGGGAAGGGCCCCAGCATTTT.

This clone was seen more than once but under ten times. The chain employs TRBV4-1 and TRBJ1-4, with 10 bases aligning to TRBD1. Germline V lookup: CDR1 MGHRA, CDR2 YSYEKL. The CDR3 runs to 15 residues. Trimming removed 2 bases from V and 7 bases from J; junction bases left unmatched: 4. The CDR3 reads CASSQRDRGGEKLFF. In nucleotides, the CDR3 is TGCGCCAGCAGCCAAAGGGACAGGGGCGGTGAAAAACTGTTTTTT.

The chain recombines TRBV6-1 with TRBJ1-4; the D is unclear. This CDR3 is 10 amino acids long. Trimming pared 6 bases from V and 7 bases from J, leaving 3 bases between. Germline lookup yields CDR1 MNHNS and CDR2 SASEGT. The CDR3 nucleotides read TGTGCCAGCAGCCGTGAAAAACTGTTTTTT. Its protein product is CASSREKLFF.

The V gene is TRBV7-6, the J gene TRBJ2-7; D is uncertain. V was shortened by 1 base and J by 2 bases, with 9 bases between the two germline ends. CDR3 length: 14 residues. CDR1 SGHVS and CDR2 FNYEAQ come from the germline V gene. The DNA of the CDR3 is TGTGCCAGCAGCTTAGGAGGTGAGCCCTACGAGCAGTACTTC. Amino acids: CASSLGGEPYEQYF.

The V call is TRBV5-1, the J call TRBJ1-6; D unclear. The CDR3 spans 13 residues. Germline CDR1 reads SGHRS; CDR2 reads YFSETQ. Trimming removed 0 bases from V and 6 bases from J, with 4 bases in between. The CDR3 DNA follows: TGCGCCAGCAGCTTGGTGGCTAATTCACCCCTCCACTTT. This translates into CASSLVANSPLHF.

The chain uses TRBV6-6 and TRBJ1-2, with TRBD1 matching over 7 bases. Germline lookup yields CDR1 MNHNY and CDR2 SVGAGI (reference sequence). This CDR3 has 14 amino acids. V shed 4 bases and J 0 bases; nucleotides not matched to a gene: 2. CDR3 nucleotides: TGTGCCAGCAGTTGGACAGGAGCTAACTATGGCTACACCTTC. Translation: CASSWTGANYGYTF.

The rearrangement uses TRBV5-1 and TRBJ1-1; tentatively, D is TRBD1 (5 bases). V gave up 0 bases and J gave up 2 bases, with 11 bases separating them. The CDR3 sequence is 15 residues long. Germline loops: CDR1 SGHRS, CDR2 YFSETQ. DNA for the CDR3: TGCGCCAGCAGCTTGGGATTCCAGGGAAACACTGAAGCTTTCTTT. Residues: CASSLGFQGNTEAFF.

CDR3 loop: CASGATSRSYEQYF. The DNA for the CDR3 is TGTGCCAGCGGAGCGACGAGTCGCTCCTACGAGCAGTACTTC. This chain connects TRBV9 to TRBJ2-7, with unresolved D. Trimming removed 7 bases from V and 0 bases from J, with 14 bases in between. From germline, CDR1 is SGDLS and CDR2 YYNGEE. CDR3 size: 14 residues. Full variable domain (rest looked up from reference TRBV9 and TRBJ2-7): DSGVTQTPKHLITATGQRVTLRCSPRSGDLSVYWYQQSLDQGLQFLIQYYNGEERAKGNILERFSAQQFPDLHSELNLSSLELGDSALYFCASGATSRSYEQYFGPGTRLTVT.

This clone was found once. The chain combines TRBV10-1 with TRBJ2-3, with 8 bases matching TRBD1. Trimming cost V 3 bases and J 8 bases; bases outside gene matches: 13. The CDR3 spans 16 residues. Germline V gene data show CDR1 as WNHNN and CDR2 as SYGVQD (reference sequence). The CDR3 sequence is CASSDFLDRERGTQYF. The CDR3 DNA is TGCGCCAGCAGTGACTTTTTGGACAGGGAGAGAGGTACGCAGTATTTT.

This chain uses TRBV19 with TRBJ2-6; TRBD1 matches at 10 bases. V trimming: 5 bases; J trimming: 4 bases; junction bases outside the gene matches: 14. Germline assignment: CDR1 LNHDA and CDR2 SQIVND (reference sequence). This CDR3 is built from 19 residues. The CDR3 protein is CASSWGVGTGAGGANVLTF. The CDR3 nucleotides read TGTGCCAGTAGTTGGGGGGTAGGGACAGGGGCGGGAGGGGCCAACGTCCTGACTTTC. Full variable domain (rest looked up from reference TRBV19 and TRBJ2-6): DGGITQSPKYLFRKEGQNVTLSCEQNLNHDAMYWYRQDPGQGLRLIYYSQIVNDFQKGDIAEGYSVSREKKESFPLTVTSAQKNPTAFYLCASSWGVGTGAGGANVLTFGAGSRLTVL.

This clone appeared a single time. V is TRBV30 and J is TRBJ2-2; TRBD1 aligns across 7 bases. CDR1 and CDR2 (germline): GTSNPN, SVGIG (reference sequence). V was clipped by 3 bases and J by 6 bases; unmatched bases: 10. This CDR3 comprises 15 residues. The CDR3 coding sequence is TGTGCCTGGAGAGTCCAAACCACAGGGGCCGGGGAGCTGTTTTTT. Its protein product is CAWRVQTTGAGELFF.

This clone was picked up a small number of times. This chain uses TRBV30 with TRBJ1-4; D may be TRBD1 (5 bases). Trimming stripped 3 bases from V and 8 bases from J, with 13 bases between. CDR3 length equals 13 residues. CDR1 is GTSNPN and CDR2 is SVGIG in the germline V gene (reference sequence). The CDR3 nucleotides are TGTGCCTGGAGGGTGGGGCTAGGGGAAAAACTGTTTTTT. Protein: CAWRVGLGEKLFF.

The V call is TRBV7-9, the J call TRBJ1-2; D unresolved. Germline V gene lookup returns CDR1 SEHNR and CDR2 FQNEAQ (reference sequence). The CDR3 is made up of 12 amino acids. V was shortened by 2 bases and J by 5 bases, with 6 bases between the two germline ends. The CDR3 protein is CASSLSAYGYTF. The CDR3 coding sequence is TGTGCCAGCAGCTTAAGCGCGTATGGCTACACCTTC.

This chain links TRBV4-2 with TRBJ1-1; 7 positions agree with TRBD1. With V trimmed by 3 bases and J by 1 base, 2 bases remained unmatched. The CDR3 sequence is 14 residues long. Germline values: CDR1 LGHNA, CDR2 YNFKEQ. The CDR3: CASSHRQGNTEAFF. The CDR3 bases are TGTGCCAGCAGCCATCGACAGGGGAACACTGAAGCTTTCTTT.

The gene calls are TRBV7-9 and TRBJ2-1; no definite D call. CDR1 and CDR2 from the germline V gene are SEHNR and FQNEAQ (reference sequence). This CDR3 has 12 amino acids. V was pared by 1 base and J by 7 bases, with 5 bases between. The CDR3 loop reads CASSLVVNEQFF. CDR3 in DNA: TGTGCCAGCAGCTTAGTAGTGAATGAGCAGTTCTTC.

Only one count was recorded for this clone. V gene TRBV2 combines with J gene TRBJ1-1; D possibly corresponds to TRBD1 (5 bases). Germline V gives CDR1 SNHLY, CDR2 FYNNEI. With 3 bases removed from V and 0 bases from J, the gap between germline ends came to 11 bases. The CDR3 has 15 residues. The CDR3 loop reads CASSEGGPLNTEAFF. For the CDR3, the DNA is TGTGCCAGCAGTGAGGGGGGACCCTTGAACACTGAAGCTTTCTTT.